This T cell receptor beta chain was sequenced in a study of CXCR3-negative and CXCR3-positive naive CD8 T cells. Overall study findings and caveats: TCR interaction strength was inferred from TRB CDR3 physicochemistry, as CD5 matched across naive subsets. TRB CDR3 hydrophobicity was greater in CXCR3-positive naive cells than in CXCR3-negative naive cells.

Researchers prepared the TRB cDNA libraries using 5' RACE with UMI labels. TCRdb re-called the 5' RACE reads; every CDR3 protein appears as one record, without DNA. Its table lists about 130,000 distinct CDR3 sequences. On this clonotype: What it binds is not known.

The CDR3 totals 14 residues. Germline CDR1 and CDR2: SQVTM and ANQGSEA. The sequence was collected from a human donor in good health. Some clones in this sample may be carry-over from other donors' samples. The chain has TRBV29-1 and TRBJ2-5. Sequencing was done on a sample of naive CXCR3- CD8+ T cells from blood. Subset denoted: CD45RO-CCR7+CD27+CD95- naive CD8+ T cells lacking CXCR3 (TNR3-). The CDR3 here is CSAIYVGMGETQYF.